This section outlines one T cell receptor (beta chain) sequence together with its context. Its antigen is unknown. The data were taken from a study of graft-versus-host responses after intestinal transplantation. General observations from the study: There were GvH clones found in recipient marrow, and some of them appeared first in ileum or blood. Early post-transplant HvG declines showed an association with peak circulating GvH clone levels.

Profiled with immunoSEQ multiplex PCR; TCRdb holds only in-frame clones, not every one. The repertoire holds 25,000 to 30,000 clones, with roughly 80% as singletons. Trimming cost V 6 bases and J 8 bases; bases outside gene matches: 8. The germline V gene encodes CDR1 ENHRY and CDR2 SYGVKD. The CDR3 totals 14 residues. This chain connects TRBV10-3 to TRBJ1-5, with 9 bases identical to TRBD1. The sequence was obtained from a human donor who received an intestinal transplant. Sequencing used unstimulated CD4+ T cells sorted from spleen or lymph node cells, obtained before intestinal transplant. Here the CDR3 reads CAIRGTGRWEPQHF. CDR3 sequence (DNA): TGTGCCATCAGAGGGACAGGGAGGTGGGAGCCCCAGCATTTT.